This T cell receptor (beta chain) is from a study of blood T cells in healthy people across ages. Looked up from germline, CDR1 is MNHEY and CDR2 is SVGAGI. The CDR3 has 15 amino acids. Losses at the gene ends were 4 bases for V and 5 bases for J; bases not matched to a gene: 4. In its sample, this clonotype was seen many times. Alongside a J-beta primer mix, a sample-barcoded 5' primer served in a second PCR lasting roughly 6 to 12 cycles. TCRdb independently ran MiXCR on the 5' RACE reads; one entry per CDR3 protein. The sample yields about 930,000 distinct CDR3 sequences, 25% to 35% seen once. The sample also formed part of further work on T cells of mothers and their children. As reported in that work: All RNA that had been extracted was used for cDNA synthesis at roughly 1.6 ug per 15 ul. The authors identified no persistent microchimeric T cell clones.

The sample taken for sequencing was blood. V and J are TRBV6-5 and TRBJ2-3, with 12 nucleotides matching TRBD2. The origin of this receptor is a woman aged 40-49 years in good health. The CDR3 protein is CASSSGLAGGDTQYF. The CDR3 bases are TGTGCCAGCAGTTCGGGACTAGCGGGCGGAGATACGCAGTATTTT.